One sample yielded the 14 T cell receptor beta chains listed below, sequenced in a study of T cells after yellow fever vaccination. TCRdb processed the 5' RACE reads anew with MiXCR; each CDR3 protein has one entry. Of approximately 130,000 distinct CDR3 sequences listed, about 16% are singletons. Specimen: CD8+ T cells sorted from PBMCs, collected 5 days after the yellow fever booster vaccination. The receptors stem from a man between 18 and 29 years old who received the YFV17D yellow fever vaccine.

This clonotype showed up just a few times. The V gene is TRBV11-1, the J gene TRBJ2-5; 11 nucleotides align to TRBD2. V lost 6 bases and J lost 5; bases outside the gene matches: 5. The CDR3 sequence is 14 residues long. The germline V gene encodes CDR1 SGHAT and CDR2 FQDESV (reference sequence). The CDR3 bases are TGTGCCAGCAGACTAGCGGGGGTCAGGGAGACCCAGTACTTC. Translated: CASRLAGVRETQYF.

The V and J genes are TRBV20-1 and TRBJ1-6, with 8 bases lining up with TRBD1. The CDR3 is 15 amino acids. The germline V gene has CDR1 DFQATT and CDR2 SNEGSKA (reference sequence). V gave up 3 bases and J gave up 2 bases; unmatched junction bases: 3. In DNA, the CDR3 is TGCAGTGCTAGTCGGGACAGGCCCTATAATTCACCCCTCCACTTT. This encodes CSASRDRPYNSPLHF.

This clonotype was observed a handful of times. The gene calls are TRBV10-3 and TRBJ2-3, with 7 positions matching TRBD2. The V gene end was trimmed by 8 bases and the J gene end by 4 bases; junction bases not matched to a gene: 0. CDR3 length equals 11 residues. Per the germline V gene, CDR1 is ENHRY and CDR2 is SYGVKD. In nucleotides, the CDR3 is TGTGCCATCGGGGGGGCAGATACGCAGTATTTT. It encodes CAIGGADTQYF.

This clonotype was seen many times. The rearrangement links TRBV6-1 to TRBJ2-7, with 7 positions matching TRBD1. Germline V gene lookup returns CDR1 MNHNS and CDR2 SASEGT. V lost 6 bases, J lost 2 bases, and 10 bases stayed unmatched. The CDR3 consists of 15 residues. The CDR3 bases are TGTGCCAGCAGCACCGGGACAGTACACCCCTACGAGCAGTACGTC. Amino acid sequence: CASSTGTVHPYEQYV.

There are a few counts of this clonotype. This chain uses TRBV19 with TRBJ2-5; the match to TRBD2 covers 8 bases. The V gene end was trimmed by 0 bases and the J gene end by 3 bases; junction bases not matched to a gene: 6. Germline V lookup: CDR1 LNHDA, CDR2 SQIVND (reference sequence). The CDR3 consists of 16 residues. Here the CDR3 reads CASSIDGLADEETQYF. In DNA form, the CDR3 reads TGTGCCAGTAGTATAGACGGACTAGCTGATGAAGAGACCCAGTACTTC.

This clonotype has just a few counts. The junction departs from the called germline gene at one end, perhaps through a read error. The J gene is TRBJ2-1, the V gene TRBV7-2; D is ambiguous. The germline V gene has CDR1 SGHTA and CDR2 FQGNSA. This CDR3 has 12 residues. DNA of the CDR3: TGTGCCAGCAGCTTAACTGTTGCGTTCAAGGTCTTC. It is translated as CASSLTVAFKVF.

This clonotype was counted only a few times. The chain couples TRBV4-2 to TRBJ1-5; D is undetermined. Trimming pared 3 bases from V and 3 bases from J, leaving 15 bases between. Germline V gives CDR1 LGHNA, CDR2 YNFKEQ. This CDR3 comprises 16 residues. CDR3 region: CASSQGFGRYNQPQHF. CDR3 bases: TGTGCCAGCAGCCAGGGGTTCGGACGGTACAATCAGCCCCAGCATTTT.

The CDR3 spells CASSEETGFEQYV. In DNA form, the CDR3 reads TGTGCCAGCAGTGAAGAGACAGGGTTCGAGCAGTACGTC. The chain recombines TRBV28 with TRBJ2-7; 7 bases are shared with TRBD1. Germline CDR1 reads MDHEN; CDR2 reads SYDVKM. This CDR3 is built from 13 residues. J lost 6 bases, V lost 5 bases, and 7 bases had no gene match.

This chain links TRBV20-1 with TRBJ1-4; D may be TRBD1 (6 bases). The germline V and J ends were trimmed by 0 bases and 5 bases, with 16 bases remaining between them. The CDR3 has 16 amino acids. Germline-derived CDR1 and CDR2 are DFQATT and SNEGSKA (reference sequence). CDR3 sequence (DNA): TGCAGTGCTAGAGATCTTGGTCAGGGGTTCAATGAAAAACTGTTTTTT. It translates to CSARDLGQGFNEKLFF.

V is TRBV6-5 and J is TRBJ2-7; D is uncertain. Trimming cost V 6 bases and J 0 bases, with 9 bases left between them. Germline lookup yields CDR1 MNHEY and CDR2 SVGAGI. The CDR3 is 13 residues long. For the CDR3, the DNA is TGTGCCAGCAGGGTGACTGACTCCTACGAGCAGTACTTC. Translating gives CASRVTDSYEQYF.

Only a few counts were recorded for this clonotype. The V call is TRBV6-5, the J call TRBJ1-1; D may be TRBD1 (5 bases). Trimming stripped 0 bases from V and 5 bases from J, with 19 bases between. Germline CDR1 and CDR2: MNHEY and SVGAGI. The CDR3 is 17 amino acids. CDR3 bases: TGTGCCAGCAGTTACTCCGGACAAGAGAGTTTGGAGACTGAAGCTTTCTTT. As protein: CASSYSGQESLETEAFF.

The chain employs TRBV5-1 and TRBJ2-2; possibly TRBD1 or TRBD2 for D (6 bases each). V gave up 4 bases and J gave up 3 bases, with 16 bases separating them. CDR1 is SGHRS and CDR2 is YFSETQ in the germline V gene. CDR3 length equals 16 residues. The CDR3 DNA is TGCGCCAGCAGCCCCCGCTTGGGGGGCGACACCGGGGAGCTGTTTTTT. Its translation: CASSPRLGGDTGELFF.

This clonotype was seen at least ten times. The chain has TRBV20-1 and TRBJ2-1, with 12 bases matching TRBD2. The CDR3 sequence is 16 residues long. Trimming took 5 bases from V and 3 from J; bases not matched to a gene: 8. The germline gives CDR1 DFQATT, CDR2 SNEGSKA (reference sequence). The CDR3 loop is CSAPPRTSGDYNEQFF. In DNA form, the CDR3 reads TGCAGTGCTCCTCCAAGGACTAGCGGGGACTACAATGAGCAGTTCTTC.

This chain connects TRBV13 to TRBJ1-2; D is perhaps TRBD1 (5 bases). The CDR3 has 12 amino acids. Germline CDR1 PRHDT, CDR2 FYEKMQ (reference sequence). Between the trimmed V and J ends, which lost 4 bases and 6 bases, there was a span of 9 bases. The CDR3 nucleotides read TGTGCCAGCAGCTACCCGACAGATGGCTACACCTTC. Residues: CASSYPTDGYTF.